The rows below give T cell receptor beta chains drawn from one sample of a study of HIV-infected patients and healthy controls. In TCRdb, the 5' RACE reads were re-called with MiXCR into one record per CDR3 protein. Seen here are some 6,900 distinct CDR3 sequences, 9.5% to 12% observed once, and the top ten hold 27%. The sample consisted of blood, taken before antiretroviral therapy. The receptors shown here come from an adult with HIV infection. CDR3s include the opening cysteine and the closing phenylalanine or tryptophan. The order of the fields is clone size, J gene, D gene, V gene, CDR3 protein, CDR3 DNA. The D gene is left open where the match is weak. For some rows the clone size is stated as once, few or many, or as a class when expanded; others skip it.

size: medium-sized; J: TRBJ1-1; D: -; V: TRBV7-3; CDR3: CASSLLGLGDTEAFF; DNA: TGTGCCAGCAGCTTACTCGGGTTGGGGGACACTGAAGCTTTCTTT
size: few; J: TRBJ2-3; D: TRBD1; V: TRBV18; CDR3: CASSPTGSTDTQYF; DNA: TGTGCCAGCTCTCCGACAGGGAGCACAGATACGCAGTATTTT
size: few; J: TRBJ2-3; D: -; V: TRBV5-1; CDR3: CASSLIDTQYF; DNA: TGCGCCAGCAGCTTGATCGATACGCAGTATTTT
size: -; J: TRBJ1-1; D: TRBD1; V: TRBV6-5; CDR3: CASSYKRTGVLTEAFF; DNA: TGTGCCAGCAGTTACAAACGGACAGGGGTTCTTACTGAAGCTTTCTTT
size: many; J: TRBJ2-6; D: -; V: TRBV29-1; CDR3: CSVQISGANVLTF; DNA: TGCAGCGTACAGATCTCTGGGGCCAACGTCCTGACTTTC
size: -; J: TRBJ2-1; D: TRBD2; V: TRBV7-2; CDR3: CASSFRTSGHNEQFF; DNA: TGTGCCAGCAGCTTCCGGACTAGCGGGCACAATGAGCAGTTCTTC
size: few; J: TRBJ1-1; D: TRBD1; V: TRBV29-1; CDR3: CSTTGAGNTEAFF; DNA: TGCAGCACAACAGGGGCAGGTAACACTGAAGCTTTCTTT
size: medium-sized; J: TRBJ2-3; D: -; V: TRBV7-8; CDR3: CASSLVGSTPSGTQYF; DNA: TGTGCCAGCAGCTTAGTAGGCTCAACTCCTTCCGGTACGCAGTATTTT
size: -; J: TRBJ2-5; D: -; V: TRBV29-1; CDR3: CSVEEWQSPQYF; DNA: TGCAGCGTTGAAGAGTGGCAGTCTCCCCAGTACTTC
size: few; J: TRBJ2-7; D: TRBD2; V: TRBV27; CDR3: CASSSPSGTSGSRAYEQYF; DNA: TGTGCCAGCAGTTCTCCCTCCGGGACTAGCGGGAGCAGGGCCTACGAGCAGTACTTC
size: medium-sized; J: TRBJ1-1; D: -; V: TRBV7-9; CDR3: CASTPLDSSVVAFF; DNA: TGTGCCAGCACGCCTTTGGACAGCTCGGTTGTAGCTTTCTTT
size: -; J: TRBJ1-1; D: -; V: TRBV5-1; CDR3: CASSPYTEYRDGQAFF; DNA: TGCGCCAGCAGCCCGTATACCGAATACAGGGATGGGCAAGCTTTCTTT
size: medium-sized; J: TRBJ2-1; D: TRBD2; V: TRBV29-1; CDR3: CSVATLGGSYNEQFF; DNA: TGCAGCGTTGCTACGTTGGGGGGGTCCTACAATGAGCAGTTCTTC
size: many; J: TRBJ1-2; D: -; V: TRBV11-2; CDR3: CASSPYSIFGYTF; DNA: TGTGCCAGCAGCCCTTATTCGATTTTTGGCTACACCTTC
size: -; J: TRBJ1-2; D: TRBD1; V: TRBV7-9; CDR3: CASSPAGTGYYGYTF; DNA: TGTGCCAGCAGCCCCGCAGGGACAGGGTATTATGGCTACACCTTC
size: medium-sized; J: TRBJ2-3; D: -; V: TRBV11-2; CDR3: CASSSVGLFTDTQYF; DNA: TGTGCCAGCAGCTCCGTAGGGCTCTTCACAGATACGCAGTATTTT
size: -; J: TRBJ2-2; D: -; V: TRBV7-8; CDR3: CASRQDRLRTGELFF; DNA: TGTGCCAGCAGACAGGACCGATTGAGAACCGGGGAGCTGTTTTTT
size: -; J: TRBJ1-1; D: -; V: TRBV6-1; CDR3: CASSELFQNTEAFF; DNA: TGTGCCAGCAGTGAACTCTTCCAGAACACTGAAGCTTTCTTT
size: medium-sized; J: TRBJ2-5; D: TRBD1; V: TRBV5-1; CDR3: CASRPRTGRETQYF; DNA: TGCGCCAGCAGACCACGGACAGGGCGAGAGACCCAGTACTTC
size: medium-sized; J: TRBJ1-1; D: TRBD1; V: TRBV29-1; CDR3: CSVHPATGGEAFF; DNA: TGCAGCGTCCACCCCGCGACAGGGGGTGAAGCTTTCTTT
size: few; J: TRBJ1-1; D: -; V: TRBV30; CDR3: CAWNPMGRNEAFF; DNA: TGTGCCTGGAATCCGATGGGACGGAATGAAGCTTTCTTT
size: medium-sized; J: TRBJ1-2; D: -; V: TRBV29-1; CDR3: CSVEPGDYGYTF; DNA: TGCAGCGTTGAACCGGGGGACTATGGCTACACCTTC
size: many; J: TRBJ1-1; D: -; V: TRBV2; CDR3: CASRAPRANYTEAFF; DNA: TGTGCCAGCAGGGCCCCGCGGGCAAACTACACTGAAGCTTTCTTT
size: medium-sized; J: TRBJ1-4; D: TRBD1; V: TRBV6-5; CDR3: CASSIQGATNEKLFF; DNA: TGTGCCAGCAGCATCCAGGGGGCAACTAATGAAAAACTGTTTTTT
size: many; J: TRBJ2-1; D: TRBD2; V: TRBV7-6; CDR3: CASSLEAGGPSGEQFF; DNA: TGTGCCAGCAGCTTAGAGGCGGGAGGGCCATCCGGTGAGCAGTTCTTC
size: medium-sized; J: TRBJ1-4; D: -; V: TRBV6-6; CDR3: CASSYSGGVDEKLFF; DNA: TGTGCCAGCAGTTACTCCGGGGGGGTTGATGAAAAACTGTTTTTT
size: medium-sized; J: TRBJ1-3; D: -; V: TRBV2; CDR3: CASSVGLNSGNTIYF; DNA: TGTGCCAGCAGTGTAGGACTGAACTCTGGAAACACCATATATTTT
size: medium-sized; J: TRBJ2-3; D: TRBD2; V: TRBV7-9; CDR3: CASSSDSLSTSGRGDTQYF; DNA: TGTGCCAGCAGCTCGGACAGCCTGTCAACTAGCGGGAGGGGAGATACGCAGTATTTT
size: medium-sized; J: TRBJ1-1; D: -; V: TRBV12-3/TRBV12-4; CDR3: CASSRSHPWGTEAFF; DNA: TGTGCCAGCAGTCGGAGCCATCCGTGGGGCACTGAAGCTTTCTTT
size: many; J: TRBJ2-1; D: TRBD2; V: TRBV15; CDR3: CATRGGVVSNEQFF; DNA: TGTGCCACCAGGGGGGGGGTGGTGAGCAATGAGCAGTTCTTC
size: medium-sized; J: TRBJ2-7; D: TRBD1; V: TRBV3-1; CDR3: CASSQRQGYEQYF; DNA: TGTGCCAGCAGCCAAAGACAGGGCTACGAGCAGTACTTC
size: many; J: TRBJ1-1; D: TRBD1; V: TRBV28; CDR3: CASSFYQQGANTEAFF; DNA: TGTGCCAGCAGTTTTTACCAACAGGGGGCAAACACTGAAGCTTTCTTT
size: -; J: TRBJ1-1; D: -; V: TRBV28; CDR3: CASSPMNLPEAFF; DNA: TGTGCCAGCAGCCCAATGAATCTCCCTGAAGCTTTCTTT
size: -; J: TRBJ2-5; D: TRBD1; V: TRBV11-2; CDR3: CASSLDRGETQYF; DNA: TGTGCCAGCAGCCTGGACAGGGGAGAGACCCAGTACTTC
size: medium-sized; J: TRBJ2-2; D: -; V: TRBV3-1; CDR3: CASSQGTTGELFF; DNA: TGTGCCAGCAGCCAGGGTACCACCGGGGAGCTGTTTTTT
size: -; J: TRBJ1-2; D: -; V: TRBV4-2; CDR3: CASSQRDSAGDYGYTF; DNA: TGTGCCAGCAGCCAAAGAGACTCCGCCGGGGACTATGGCTACACCTTC
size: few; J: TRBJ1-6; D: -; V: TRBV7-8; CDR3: CASSLVQGPYNSPLHF; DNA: TGTGCCAGCAGCTTAGTCCAGGGACCCTATAATTCACCCCTCCACTTT
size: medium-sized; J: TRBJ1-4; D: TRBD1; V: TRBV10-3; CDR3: CAIGQGRTNEKLFF; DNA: TGTGCCATCGGACAGGGGAGAACTAATGAAAAACTGTTTTTT
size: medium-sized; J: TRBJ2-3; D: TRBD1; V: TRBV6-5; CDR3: CASRPIEDRVTDTQYF; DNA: TGTGCCAGCAGGCCAATAGAGGACAGGGTCACAGATACGCAGTATTTT
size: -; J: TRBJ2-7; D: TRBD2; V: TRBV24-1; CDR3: CATSDAPGTSSYEQYF; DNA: TGTGCCACCAGTGATGCCCCCGGGACTAGCTCCTACGAGCAGTACTTC
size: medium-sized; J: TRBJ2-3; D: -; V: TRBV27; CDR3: CASSFNTDTQYF; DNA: TGTGCCAGCAGTTTTAACACAGATACGCAGTATTTT
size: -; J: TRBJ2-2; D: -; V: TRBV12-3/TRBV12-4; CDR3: CASSSRQENTGELFF; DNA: TGTGCCAGCAGTTCGCGACAGGAAAACACCGGGGAGCTGTTTTTT
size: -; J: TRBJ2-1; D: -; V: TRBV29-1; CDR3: CSKQESSYNEQFF; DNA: TGCAGCAAACAGGAGAGCTCCTACAATGAGCAGTTCTTC
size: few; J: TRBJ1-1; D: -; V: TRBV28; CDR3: CASSLRRNTEAFF; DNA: TGTGCCAGCAGTTTACGGAGGAACACTGAAGCTTTCTTT
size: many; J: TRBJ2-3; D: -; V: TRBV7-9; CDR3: CASSLMADTQYF; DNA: TGTGCCAGCAGCTTAATGGCAGATACGCAGTATTTT
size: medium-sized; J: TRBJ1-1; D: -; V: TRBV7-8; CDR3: CASSLALWGLNTEAFF; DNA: TGTGCCAGCAGCTTAGCGTTGTGGGGATTGAACACTGAAGCTTTCTTT
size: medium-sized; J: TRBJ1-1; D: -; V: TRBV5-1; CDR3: CASSGTPWEVTEAFF; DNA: TGCGCCAGCAGCGGTACCCCGTGGGAAGTCACTGAAGCTTTCTTT
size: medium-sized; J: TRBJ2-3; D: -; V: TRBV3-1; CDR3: CASSPGTADTDTQYF; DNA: TGTGCCAGCAGCCCCGGGACGGCAGACACAGATACGCAGTATTTT
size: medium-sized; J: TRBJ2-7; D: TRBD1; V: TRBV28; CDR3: CASRSTGDGPYEQYF; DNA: TGTGCCAGCAGGAGTACAGGGGACGGACCCTACGAGCAGTACTTC
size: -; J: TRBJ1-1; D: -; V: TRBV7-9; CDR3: CASSLGRMMNTEAFF; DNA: TGTGCCAGCAGCTTAGGTCGGATGATGAACACTGAAGCTTTCTTT
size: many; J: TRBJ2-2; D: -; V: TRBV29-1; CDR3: CSVLGAANTGELFF; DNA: TGCAGCGTTCTAGGGGCGGCGAACACCGGGGAGCTGTTTTTT
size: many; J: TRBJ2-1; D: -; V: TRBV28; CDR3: CASSPQLHSGNEQFF; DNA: TGTGCCAGCAGTCCCCAATTACACTCTGGCAATGAGCAGTTCTTC
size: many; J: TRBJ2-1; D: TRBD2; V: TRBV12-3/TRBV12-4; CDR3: CASSLKAPGLAGYNEQFF; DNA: TGTGCCAGCAGTTTAAAAGCTCCGGGACTAGCGGGTTACAATGAGCAGTTCTTC
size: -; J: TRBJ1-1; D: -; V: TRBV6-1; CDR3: CASSVGLGDTEAFF; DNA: TGTGCCAGCAGTGTGGGACTCGGGGACACTGAAGCTTTCTTT
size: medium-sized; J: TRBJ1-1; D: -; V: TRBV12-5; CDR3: CASGWPGTEAFF; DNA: TGTGCTAGTGGTTGGCCAGGCACTGAAGCTTTCTTT
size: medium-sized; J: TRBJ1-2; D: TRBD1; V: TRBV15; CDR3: CATSTGQGQLDGYTF; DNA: TGTGCCACCAGCACAGGACAGGGACAGTTGGATGGCTACACCTTC
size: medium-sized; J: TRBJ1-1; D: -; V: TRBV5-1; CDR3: CASSLDSPKKPEAFF; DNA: TGCGCCAGCAGCTTGGACAGCCCTAAGAAGCCTGAAGCTTTCTTT